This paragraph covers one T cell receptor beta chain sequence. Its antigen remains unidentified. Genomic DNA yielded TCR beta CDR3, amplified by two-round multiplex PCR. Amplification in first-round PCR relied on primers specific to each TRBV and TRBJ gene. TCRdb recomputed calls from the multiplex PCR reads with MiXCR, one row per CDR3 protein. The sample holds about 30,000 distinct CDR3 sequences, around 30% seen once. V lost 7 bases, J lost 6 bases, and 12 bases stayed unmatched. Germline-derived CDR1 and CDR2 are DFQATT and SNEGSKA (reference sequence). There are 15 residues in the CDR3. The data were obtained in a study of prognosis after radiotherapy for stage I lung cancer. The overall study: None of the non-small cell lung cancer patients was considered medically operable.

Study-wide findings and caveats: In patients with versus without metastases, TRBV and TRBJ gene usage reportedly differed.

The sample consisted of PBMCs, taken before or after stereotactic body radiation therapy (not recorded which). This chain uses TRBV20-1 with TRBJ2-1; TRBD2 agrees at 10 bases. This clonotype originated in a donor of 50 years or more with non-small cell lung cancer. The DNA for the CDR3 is TGCAGTGTTAGCGGGGGGTACGGGGAGCTCAATGAGCAGTTCTTC. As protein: CSVSGGYGELNEQFF.